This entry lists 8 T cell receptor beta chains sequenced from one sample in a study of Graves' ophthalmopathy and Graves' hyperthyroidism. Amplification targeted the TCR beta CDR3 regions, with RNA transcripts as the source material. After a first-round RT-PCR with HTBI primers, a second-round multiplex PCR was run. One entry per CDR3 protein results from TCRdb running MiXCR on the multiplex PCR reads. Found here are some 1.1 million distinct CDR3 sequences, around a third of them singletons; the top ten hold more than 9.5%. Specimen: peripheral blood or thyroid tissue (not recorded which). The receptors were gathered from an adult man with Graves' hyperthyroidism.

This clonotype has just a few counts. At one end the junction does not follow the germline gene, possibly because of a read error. CDR3 protein: CASSATGFGGEQYF. CDR3 nucleotides: TGTGCCAGCAGTGCGACTGGGTTCGGAGGCGAGCAGTACTTC. The chain joins TRBV10-3 to TRBJ2-7, with D possibly TRBD2 on 5 matching bases. CDR1 and CDR2 from the germline V gene are ENHRY and SYGVKD. This CDR3 contains 14 residues.

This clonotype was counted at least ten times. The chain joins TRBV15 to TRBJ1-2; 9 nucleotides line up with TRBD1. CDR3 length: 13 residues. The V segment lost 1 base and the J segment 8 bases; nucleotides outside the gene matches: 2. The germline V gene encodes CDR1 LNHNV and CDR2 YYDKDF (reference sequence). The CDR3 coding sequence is TGTGCCACCAGCAGAGGACAGGGGGGCGGCTACACCTTC. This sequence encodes CATSRGQGGGYTF.

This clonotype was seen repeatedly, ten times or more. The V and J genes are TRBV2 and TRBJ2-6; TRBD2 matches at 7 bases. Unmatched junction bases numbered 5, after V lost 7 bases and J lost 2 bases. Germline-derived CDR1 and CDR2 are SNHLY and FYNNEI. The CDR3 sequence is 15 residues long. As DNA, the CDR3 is TGTGCCAGCACCGAGGGAGGGCCTGGGGCCAACGTCCTGACTTTC. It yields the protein CASTEGGPGANVLTF.

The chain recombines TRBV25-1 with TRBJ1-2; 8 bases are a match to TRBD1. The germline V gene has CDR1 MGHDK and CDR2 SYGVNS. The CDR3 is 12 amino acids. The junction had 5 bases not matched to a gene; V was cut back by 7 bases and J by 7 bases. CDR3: CASTGGIGGYTF. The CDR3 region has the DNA TGTGCCAGCACAGGGGGCATCGGTGGCTACACCTTC.

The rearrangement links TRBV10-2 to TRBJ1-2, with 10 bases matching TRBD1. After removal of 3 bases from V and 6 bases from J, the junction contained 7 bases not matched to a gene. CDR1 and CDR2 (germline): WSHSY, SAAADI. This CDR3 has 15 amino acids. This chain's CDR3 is CASSDQTGGADGYTF. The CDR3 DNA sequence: TGCGCCAGCAGTGATCAGACAGGGGGCGCGGATGGCTACACCTTC.

The DNA for the CDR3 is TGTGCCAGCACCCAATCAAGGGTTCAAGAGACCCAGTACTTC. Translating gives CASTQSRVQETQYF. The chain couples TRBV10-3 to TRBJ2-5, with D unclear. V lost 10 bases, J lost 2 bases, and 17 bases lay in between. This CDR3 spans 14 amino acids. Germline CDR1 is ENHRY and CDR2 is SYGVKD.

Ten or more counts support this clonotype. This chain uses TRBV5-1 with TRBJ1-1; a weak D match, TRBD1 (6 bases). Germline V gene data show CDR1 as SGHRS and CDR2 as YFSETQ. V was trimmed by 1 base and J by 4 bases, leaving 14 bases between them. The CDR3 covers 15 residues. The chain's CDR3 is CASSLMGRGGTEAFF. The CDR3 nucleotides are TGCGCCAGCAGCTTGATGGGCAGGGGAGGCACTGAAGCTTTCTTT.

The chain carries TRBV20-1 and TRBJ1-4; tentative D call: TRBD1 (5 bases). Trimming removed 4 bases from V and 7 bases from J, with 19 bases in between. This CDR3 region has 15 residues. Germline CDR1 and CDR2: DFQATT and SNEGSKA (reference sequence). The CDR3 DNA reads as TGCAGTGCTACCGGAGTTTGGCAGGGTGTTGAAAAACTGTTTTTT. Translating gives CSATGVWQGVEKLFF.